A single sample gave rise to the 15 T cell receptor beta chains below, sequenced in a study of blood T cells in healthy people across ages. A second PCR, run for roughly 7 to 11 cycles, used a sample-barcoded 5' primer plus a J-beta primer mix. MiXCR was run by TCRdb on the 5' RACE reads, yielding one entry per CDR3 protein. The sample carries 850,000 to 1,100,000 distinct CDR3 sequences, roughly two fifths recorded once. The material sequenced was blood. The receptor set was obtained from a man aged 18 to 29 in good health.

This chain joins TRBV2 and TRBJ2-7, with D unclear. The V gene lost 1 base and the J gene lost 4 bases, with 14 bases spanning the gap. The CDR3 is made up of 15 amino acids. Germline loops: CDR1 SNHLY, CDR2 FYNNEI. The CDR3 reads CASSEGSWPTYEQYF. CDR3 in DNA: TGTGCCAGCAGTGAAGGCAGCTGGCCAACGTACGAGCAGTACTTC.

This chain uses TRBV2 with TRBJ1-2; 8 positions agree with TRBD1. The germline V gene encodes CDR1 SNHLY and CDR2 FYNNEI. With V trimmed by 7 bases and J by 4 bases, 5 bases remained unmatched. CDR3 length: 13 amino acids. CDR3 DNA: TGTGCCAGCATCCGGACAGGGCCCTATGGCTACACCTTC. Protein sequence: CASIRTGPYGYTF.

V usage is TRBV13 and J usage is TRBJ2-6; TRBD2 aligns across 15 bases. The germline V gene encodes CDR1 PRHDT and CDR2 FYEKMQ (reference sequence). This CDR3 is built from 20 residues. Losses at the gene ends were 5 bases for V and 0 bases for J; bases not matched to a gene: 8. CDR3 sequence: CASSPMGLAGGHSGANVLTF. CDR3 nucleotides: TGTGCCAGCAGCCCGATGGGACTAGCGGGGGGCCACTCTGGGGCCAACGTCCTGACTTTC.

This clonotype was detected only a few times. This chain links TRBV6-2 or TRBV6-3 with TRBJ2-5; the D is unclear. CDR3 length equals 14 residues. Germline CDR1 MNHEY, CDR2 SVGEGT. V was trimmed by 5 bases and J by 2 bases, leaving 12 bases between them. The CDR3 protein is CASSRPNVQETQYF. The CDR3 bases are TGTGCCAGCAGTCGCCCCAACGTGCAAGAGACCCAGTACTTC.

This clonotype was observed a single time. This chain uses TRBV5-6 with TRBJ1-1; no clear D gene. The germline V gene encodes CDR1 SGHDT and CDR2 YYEEEE. This CDR3 region has 13 residues. V gave up 4 bases and J gave up 2 bases, with 9 bases separating them. CDR3 in amino acids: CASSARSNTEAFF. CDR3 bases: TGTGCCAGCAGCGCGCGGTCAAACACTGAAGCTTTCTTT.

The chain has TRBV5-1 and TRBJ2-5, with 8 bases fitting TRBD1. CDR3 size: 15 residues. Germline CDR1 and CDR2: SGHRS and YFSETQ. V trimming: 2 bases; J trimming: 4 bases; junction bases outside the gene matches: 7. For the CDR3, the DNA is TGCGCCAGCAGCTTCGGACAGGGAGGTGGAGAGACCCAGTACTTC. Translation: CASSFGQGGGETQYF.

The V call is TRBV20-1, the J call TRBJ1-1, with D perhaps matching TRBD1 (5 bases). Germline CDR1 is DFQATT and CDR2 is SNEGSKA (reference sequence). This CDR3 has 15 residues. The ends were cut back, 2 bases at V and 2 bases at J, with 15 bases in the middle. CDR3 in amino acids: CSARPLDGANTEAFF. In DNA form, the CDR3 reads TGCAGTGCTAGACCCCTGGATGGGGCAAACACTGAAGCTTTCTTT.

The table lists this clonotype with a few counts. The chain joins TRBV2 to TRBJ1-2; 8 positions match TRBD1. The trim removed 4 bases at V and 2 bases at J, leaving 3 bases unmatched. CDR3 length: 14 residues. The germline V gene has CDR1 SNHLY and CDR2 FYNNEI. CDR3 sequence: CASSGDRFNYGYTF. The CDR3 coding sequence is TGTGCCAGCAGTGGGGACAGGTTCAACTATGGCTACACCTTC.

This clonotype has a handful of counts. The rearrangement links TRBV20-1 to TRBJ1-1; no firm D call. The germline gives CDR1 DFQATT, CDR2 SNEGSKA (reference sequence). Trimming removed 4 bases at V and 1 base at J, with 16 bases between. This CDR3 has 15 amino acids. The CDR3 loop is CSAMRSGRTNTEAFF. CDR3 DNA sequence: TGCAGTGCTATGCGGTCGGGCAGAACGAACACTGAAGCTTTCTTT.

About this clonotype itself: A much larger clone sits a single nucleotide away, making a read error possible. The CDR3 here is CSVAVTGKRETQYF. Written as DNA, the CDR3 is TGCAGCGTCGCCGTTACAGGGAAGCGAGAGACCCAGTACTTC. The rearrangement links TRBV29-1 to TRBJ2-7; D might be TRBD1 (6 bases). The J call may be faulty, since TRBJ2-5 better matches the DNA end. The CDR3 loop spans 14 amino acids. Per the germline V gene, CDR1 is SQVTM and CDR2 is ANQGSEA.

The V and J genes are TRBV6-2 or TRBV6-3 and TRBJ2-1; D unresolved. The germline V gene has CDR1 MNHEY and CDR2 SVGEGT. The CDR3 extends over 20 amino acids. V was clipped by 2 bases and J by 3 bases, with 26 bases between them. CDR3 in amino acids: CASSYPTISSFPFLYNEQFF. CDR3 sequence (DNA): TGTGCCAGCAGTTACCCCACCATATCCTCTTTTCCATTCCTCTACAATGAGCAGTTCTTC.

As DNA, the CDR3 is TGTGCCAGCAGTTCTGTACCGGGATCGGATGGCTACACCTTC. Translating it yields CASSSVPGSDGYTF. The chain links TRBV6-2 or TRBV6-3 to TRBJ1-2; D ambiguous. This CDR3 is 14 amino acids long. The germline CDR1 and CDR2 sequences are MNHEY and SVGEGT. Between the trimmed V and J ends, which lost 4 bases and 6 bases, there was a span of 15 bases.

The genes are TRBV28 and TRBJ1-4; D is undetermined. V was trimmed by 6 bases and J by 5 bases, leaving 16 bases between them. This CDR3 spans 15 amino acids. Germline V gene sequence: CDR1 MDHEN, CDR2 SYDVKM. The CDR3 nucleotides read TGTGCCAGCAGCCGGCGGCGAGACCTAAATGAAAAACTGTTTTTT. This codes for CASSRRRDLNEKLFF. Variable domain in full (rest from reference TRBV28 and TRBJ1-4): DVKVTQSSRYLVKRTGEKVFLECVQDMDHENMFWYRQDPGLGLRLIYFSYDVKMKEKGDIPEGYSVSREKKERFSLILESASTNQTSMYLCASSRRRDLNEKLFFGSGTQLSVL.

This clonotype was detected a few times. This may stem from a read error, because a much larger clone lies one nucleotide away. J is TRBJ2-1 and V is TRBV3-1; D gene ambiguous. Germline V gives CDR1 LGHDT, CDR2 YNNKEL (reference sequence). This CDR3 has 10 amino acids. With 0 bases removed from V and 13 bases from J, the gap between germline ends came to 4 bases. The CDR3 here is CASSQETQFF. The CDR3 nucleotides read TGTGCCAGCAGCCAAGAGACCCAGTTCTTC.

The DNA of the CDR3 is TGTGCCACCCCAGGCGTCGGGGCTAGTAGCACAGATACGCAGTATTTT. It encodes CATPGVGASSTDTQYF. The chain combines TRBV2 with TRBJ2-3; possibly TRBD1 or TRBD2 for D (5 bases each). Trimming pared 10 bases from V and 0 bases from J, leaving 20 bases between. The CDR3 sequence is 16 residues long. The germline CDR1 and CDR2 sequences are SNHLY and FYNNEI.